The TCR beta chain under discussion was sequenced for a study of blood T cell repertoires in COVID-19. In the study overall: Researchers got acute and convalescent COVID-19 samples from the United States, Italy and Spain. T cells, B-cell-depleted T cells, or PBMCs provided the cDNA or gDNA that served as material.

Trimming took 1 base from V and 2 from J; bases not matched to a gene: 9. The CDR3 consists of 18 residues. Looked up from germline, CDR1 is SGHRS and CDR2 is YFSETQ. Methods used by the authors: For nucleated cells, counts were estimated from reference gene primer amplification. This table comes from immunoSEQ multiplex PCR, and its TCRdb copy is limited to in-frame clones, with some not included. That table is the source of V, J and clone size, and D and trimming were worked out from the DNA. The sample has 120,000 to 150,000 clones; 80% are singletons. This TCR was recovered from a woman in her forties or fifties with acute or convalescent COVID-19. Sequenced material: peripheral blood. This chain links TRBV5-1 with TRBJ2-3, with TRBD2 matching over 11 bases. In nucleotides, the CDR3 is TGCGCCAGCAGCTTGAGGCTAGCGGGGGGAGAGGTCACAGATACGCAGTATTTT. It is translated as CASSLRLAGGEVTDTQYF.